The present T cell receptor beta chain was sequenced within a study of Ad26.COV2.S vaccination and SARS-CoV-2 variants. Notes on this clone: The antigen is unknown.

The table came from immunoSEQ multiplex PCR; TCRdb's copy has only in-frame clones and leaves some out. This sample has around 300,000 clones; 85% to 90% occur once, and the top ten carry 4.5% to 7%. Trimming shortened V by 3 bases and J by 6 bases, and 9 bases separated the two germline ends. The CDR3 has 13 amino acids. Germline V gene lookup returns CDR1 SGHAT and CDR2 FQNNGV. The study's findings and limits: Across vaccine and placebo recipients, the breadth of non-spike TCRs was similar. Spike-specific TCR breadth was greater after Ad26.COV2.S than placebo.

The treatment was: over 15 received Ad26.COV2.S at low or high dose, single or two shots; roughly five received placebo; per-sample allocation not given. Sample collection was performed on day 63 after the first vaccine or placebo injection. Boston hosted the donor, who was an adult aged 18-55 years. Immunization relied on an Ad26 vector, which expressed Wuhan-strain SARS-CoV-2 spike. The source material was peripheral blood, sampled in a trial of Ad26.COV2.S vaccine versus placebo. The TCR comes from a person aged 18-65 years who received the Ad26.COV2.S COVID-19 vaccine or a placebo. The chain uses TRBV11-2 and TRBJ1-5; D perhaps matches TRBD1 (5 bases). In nucleotides, the CDR3 is TGTGCCAGCAGCTTTGGGGGTAGTCAGCCCCAGCATTTT. As protein: CASSFGGSQPQHF. Based on the CDR3 plus reference TRBV11-2 and TRBJ1-5, the full variable domain is EAGVAQSPRYKIIEKRQSVAFWCNPISGHATLYWYQQILGQGPKLLIQFQNNGVVDDSQLPKDRFSAERLKGVDSTLKIQPAKLEDSAVYLCASSFGGSQPQHFGDGTRLSIL.